What follows is one TCR beta chain and its context. What it recognizes is unknown. These data belong to a study of cytomegalovirus exposure and HLA in healthy donors. Study conclusions and caveats: Using the classifier, cytomegalovirus status was reportedly diagnosed with high specificity and sensitivity. There were some public TCRs occurring in many donors, but most TCR sequences were rare. A few CMV-associated chains were confirmed in vitro to be specific for CMV antigens.

Libraries were prepared by immunoSEQ multiplex PCR; TCRdb keeps only in-frame clonotypes and omits some of them. Counted here are around 180,000 clones, more than 75% occurring once; the ten biggest clones make up roughly 7%. Germline-derived CDR1 and CDR2 are SNHLY and FYNNEI. V was clipped by 2 bases and J by 4 bases, with 17 bases between them. The CDR3 length is 17 residues. The sequenced sample was PBMCs. This clonotype was obtained from a man between 18 and 29 years old in good health and CMV-seropositive. The chain combines TRBV2 with TRBJ2-2; D perhaps matches TRBD1 (6 bases). This CDR3 is CASSEWARGQGTGELFF. In nucleotides, the CDR3 is TGTGCCAGCAGTGAATGGGCCAGGGGTCAGGGCACCGGGGAGCTGTTTTTT. The entire variable domain, with the rest obtained from reference TRBV2 and TRBJ2-2, is as follows: EPEVTQTPSHQVTQMGQEVILRCVPISNHLYFYWYRQILGQKVEFLVSFYNNEISEKSEIFDDQFSVERPDGSNFTLKIRSTKLEDSAMYFCASSEWARGQGTGELFFGEGSRLTVL.